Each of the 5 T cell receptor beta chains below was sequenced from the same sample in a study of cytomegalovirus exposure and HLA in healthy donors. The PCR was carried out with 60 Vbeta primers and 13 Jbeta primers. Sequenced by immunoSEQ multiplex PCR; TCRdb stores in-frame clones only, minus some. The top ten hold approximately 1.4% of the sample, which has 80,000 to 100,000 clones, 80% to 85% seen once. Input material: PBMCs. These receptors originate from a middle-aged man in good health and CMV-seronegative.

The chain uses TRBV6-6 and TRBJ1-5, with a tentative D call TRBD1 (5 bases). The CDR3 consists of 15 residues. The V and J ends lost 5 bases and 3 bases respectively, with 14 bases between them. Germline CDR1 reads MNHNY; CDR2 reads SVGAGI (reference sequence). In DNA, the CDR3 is TGTGCCAGCAGTCTTAACAGGCAGTTCAATCAGCCCCAGCATTTT. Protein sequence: CASSLNRQFNQPQHF.

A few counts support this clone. The CDR3 region has the DNA TGCGCCAGCAGTCACGGCGACAGGGGGCGCGTTAGCACTGAAGCTTTCTTT. Amino acids: CASSHGDRGRVSTEAFF. The chain uses TRBV5-1 and TRBJ1-1; 10 nucleotides align to TRBD1. The CDR3 totals 17 residues. V lost 5 bases, J lost 4 bases, and 14 bases stayed unmatched. CDR1 and CDR2 (germline): SGHRS, YFSETQ.

In DNA form, the CDR3 reads TGTGCCAGCTCACCTACCCCACAGGGTGGTGGGTACGAGCAGTACTTC. This codes for CASSPTPQGGGYEQYF. The gene calls are TRBV18 and TRBJ2-7; D is possibly TRBD1 (6 bases). Germline V gene data show CDR1 as KGHSH and CDR2 as LQKENI. Trimming stripped 3 bases from V and 4 bases from J, with 19 bases between. The CDR3 contains 16 residues. Combining the CDR3 with reference TRBV18 and TRBJ2-7 gives the whole variable domain NAGVMQNPRHLVRRRGQEARLRCSPMKGHSHVYWYRQLPEEGLKFMVYLQKENIIDESGMPKERFSAEFPKEGPSILRIQQVVRGDSAAYFCASSPTPQGGGYEQYFGPGTRLTVT.

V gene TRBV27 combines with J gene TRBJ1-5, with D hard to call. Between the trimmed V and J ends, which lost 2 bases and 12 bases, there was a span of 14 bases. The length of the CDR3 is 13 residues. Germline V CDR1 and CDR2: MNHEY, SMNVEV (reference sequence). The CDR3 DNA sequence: TGTGCCAGCAGTTTAGACGGCGGGAGTGGCCAGCATTTT. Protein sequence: CASSLDGGSGQHF.

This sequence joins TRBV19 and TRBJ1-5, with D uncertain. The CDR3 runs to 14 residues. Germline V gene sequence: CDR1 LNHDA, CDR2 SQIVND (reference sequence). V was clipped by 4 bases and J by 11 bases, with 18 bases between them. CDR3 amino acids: CASSTLLAPGTQHF. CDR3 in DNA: TGTGCCAGTAGTACCTTGCTGGCACCCGGGACCCAGCATTTT. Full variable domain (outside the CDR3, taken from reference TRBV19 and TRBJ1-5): DGGITQSPKYLFRKEGQNVTLSCEQNLNHDAMYWYRQDPGQGLRLIYYSQIVNDFQKGDIAEGYSVSREKKESFPLTVTSAQKNPTAFYLCASSTLLAPGTQHFGDGTRLSIL.